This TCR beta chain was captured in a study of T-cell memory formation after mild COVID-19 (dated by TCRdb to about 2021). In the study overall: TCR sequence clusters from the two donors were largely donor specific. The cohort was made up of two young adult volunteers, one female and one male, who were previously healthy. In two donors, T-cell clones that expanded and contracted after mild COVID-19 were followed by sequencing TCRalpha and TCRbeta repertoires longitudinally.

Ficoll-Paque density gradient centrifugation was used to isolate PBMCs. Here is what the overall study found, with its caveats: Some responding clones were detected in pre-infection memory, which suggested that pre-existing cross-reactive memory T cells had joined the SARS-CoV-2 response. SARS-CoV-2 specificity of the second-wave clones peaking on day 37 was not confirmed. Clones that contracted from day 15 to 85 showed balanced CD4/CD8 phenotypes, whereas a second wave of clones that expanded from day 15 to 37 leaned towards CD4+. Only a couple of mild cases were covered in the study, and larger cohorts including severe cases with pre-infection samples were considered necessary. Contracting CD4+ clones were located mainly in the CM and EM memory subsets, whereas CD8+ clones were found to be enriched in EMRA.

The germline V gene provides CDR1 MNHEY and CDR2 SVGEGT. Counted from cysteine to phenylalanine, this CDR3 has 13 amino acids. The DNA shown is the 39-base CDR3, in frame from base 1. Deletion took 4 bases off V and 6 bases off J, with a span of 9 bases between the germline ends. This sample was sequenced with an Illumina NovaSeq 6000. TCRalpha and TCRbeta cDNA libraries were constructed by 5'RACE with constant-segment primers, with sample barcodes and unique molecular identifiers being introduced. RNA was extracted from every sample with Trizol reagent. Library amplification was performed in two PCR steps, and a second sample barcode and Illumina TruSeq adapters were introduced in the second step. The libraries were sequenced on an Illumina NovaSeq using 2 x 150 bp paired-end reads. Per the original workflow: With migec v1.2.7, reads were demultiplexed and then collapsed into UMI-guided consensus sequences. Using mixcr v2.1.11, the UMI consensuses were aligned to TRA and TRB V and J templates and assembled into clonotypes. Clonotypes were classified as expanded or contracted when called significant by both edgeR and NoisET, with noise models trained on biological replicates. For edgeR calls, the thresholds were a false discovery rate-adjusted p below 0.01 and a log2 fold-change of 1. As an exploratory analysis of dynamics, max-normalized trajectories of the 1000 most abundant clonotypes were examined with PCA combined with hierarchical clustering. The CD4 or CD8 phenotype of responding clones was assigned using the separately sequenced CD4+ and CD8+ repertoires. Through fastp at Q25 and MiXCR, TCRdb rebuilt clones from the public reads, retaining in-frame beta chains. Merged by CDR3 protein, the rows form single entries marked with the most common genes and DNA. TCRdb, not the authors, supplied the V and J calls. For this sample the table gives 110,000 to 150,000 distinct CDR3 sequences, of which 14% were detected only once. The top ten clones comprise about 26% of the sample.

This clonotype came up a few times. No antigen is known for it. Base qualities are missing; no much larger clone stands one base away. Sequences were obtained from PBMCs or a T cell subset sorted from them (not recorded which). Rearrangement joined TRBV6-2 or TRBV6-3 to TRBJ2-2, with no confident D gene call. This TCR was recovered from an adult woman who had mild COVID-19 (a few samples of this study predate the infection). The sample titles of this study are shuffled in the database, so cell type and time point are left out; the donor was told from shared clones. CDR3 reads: CASSWSSPGELFF. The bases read TGTGCCAGCAGTTGGAGCTCGCCCGGGGAGCTGTTTTTT.